Listed below are T cell receptor beta chains from one sample, sequenced in a study of cytomegalovirus exposure and HLA in healthy donors. The data were produced by immunoSEQ multiplex PCR, yet TCRdb's version contains in-frame clones alone and is incomplete. The data hold around 140,000 clones, with around 82% observed a single time. Source material: PBMCs. The receptors were gathered from a man aged 50 to 59 in good health and CMV-seronegative. The CDR3 runs from the conserved cysteine through the conserved F or W. D genes are given only for firm matches. Clone size is not always given. Where it is, it says once, few, many or a class for expanded clones.

clone size,D gene,V gene,J gene,CDR3 DNA,CDR3 protein
.,.,TRBV4-1,TRBJ1-3,TGCGCCAGCAGCCCCACCTTGACTTTTAGCTCTGGAAACACCATATATTTT,CASSPTLTFSSGNTIYF
.,.,TRBV6-1,TRBJ2-7,TGTGCCAGCAGAACCGGGGTCTCCTACGAGCAGTACTTC,CASRTGVSYEQYF
few,.,TRBV7-6,TRBJ2-7,TGTGCCAGCAGCCACCCAGACAGCATTTACGAGCAGTACTTC,CASSHPDSIYEQYF
.,.,TRBV5-5,TRBJ1-2,TGTGCCAGCAACACAGAAGCCTCTTATCGCTACACCTTC,CASNTEASYRYTF
once,TRBD2,TRBV4-1,TRBJ2-7,TGCGCCAGCAGCCCCCAGACTAGCGGACTCACCTACGAGCAGTACTTC,CASSPQTSGLTYEQYF
.,.,TRBV6-1,TRBJ1-2,TGTGCCAGCAGTGAACTAGCCCCGCTACTCAACTATGGCTACACCTTC,CASSELAPLLNYGYTF
.,.,TRBV7-9,TRBJ1-1,TGTGCCAGCAGCCCAGTCTCTGAAGCTTTCTTT,CASSPVSEAFF
.,TRBD1,TRBV14,TRBJ1-6,TGTGCCAGCAGCCGAGGGACAGGGCCTTGGGGTAATTCACCCCTCCACTTT,CASSRGTGPWGNSPLHF
.,TRBD1,TRBV4-1,TRBJ1-6,TGCGCCAGCAGCCAAGGGGACAGGGGTGATTCACCCCTCCACTTT,CASSQGDRGDSPLHF
.,.,TRBV4-1,TRBJ1-2,TGCGCCAGCAGCCACTGGCTCGGGGAGGGGGGAGTCTATGGCTACACCTTC,CASSHWLGEGGVYGYTF
.,TRBD1,TRBV7-8,TRBJ1-2,TGTGCCAGCAGCTTGGAAGCCGGGACAGGGAGTGGCTACACCTTC,CASSLEAGTGSGYTF
.,TRBD1,TRBV5-6,TRBJ1-5,TGTGCCAGCAGAAGCTGGGACAGAGGCAATCAGCCCCAGCATTTT,CASRSWDRGNQPQHF
.,.,TRBV6-1,TRBJ1-6,TGTGCCAGCGGACAGACCTCCTATAATTCACCCCTCCACTTT,CASGQTSYNSPLHF
.,.,TRBV6-5,TRBJ2-7,TGTGCCAGCAGTGGACGAAGGGGGACCTCCTACGAGCAGTACTTC,CASSGRRGTSYEQYF
.,TRBD1,TRBV7-9,TRBJ1-1,TGTGCCAGCAGCACGATGCTGGACAGGGTGGACACTGAAGCTTTCTTT,CASSTMLDRVDTEAFF
.,.,TRBV5-1,TRBJ2-1,TGCGCCAGCAGCTTAGCGGACTACAATGAGCAGTTCTTC,CASSLADYNEQFF
few,.,TRBV5-4,TRBJ1-6,TGTGCCAGCAGCCGGGAGGCGTCTAATTCACCCCTCCACTTT,CASSREASNSPLHF
.,.,TRBV10-2,TRBJ1-3,TGCGCCAGCAGTGAAGGGGGACCTGGCGCTGGAAACACCATATATTTT,CASSEGGPGAGNTIYF
.,.,TRBV14,TRBJ1-4,TGTGCCAGCAGCCAAGTGCGGCCCGGCCGTAATGAAAAACTGTTTTTT,CASSQVRPGRNEKLFF
.,TRBD1,TRBV7-2,TRBJ2-7,TGTGCCAGCAGCCGTCGGACAGGGGGCGACTACGAGCAGTACTTC,CASSRRTGGDYEQYF
.,TRBD2,TRBV7-3,TRBJ2-1,TGTGCCAGCAGCTTTATACTAGCGGGGGACAATGAGCAGTTCTTC,CASSFILAGDNEQFF
.,.,TRBV5-1,TRBJ1-2,TGCGCCAGCAGCTTGGACTTGGCGGACTATGGCTACACCTTC,CASSLDLADYGYTF
.,.,TRBV14,TRBJ2-5,TGTGCCAGCAGCCCCGGGGACTTAAGGGAGACCCAGTACTTC,CASSPGDLRETQYF
.,TRBD1,TRBV7-2,TRBJ1-6,TGTGCCAGCAGCAGCAAACGGGACAGATTTTCACCCCTCCACTTT,CASSSKRDRFSPLHF
.,TRBD2,TRBV6-1,TRBJ2-7,TGTGCCAGCAGTGCCCTTGGGCGGACTAGCGGGGGGGTTTCCTACGAGCAGTACTTC,CASSALGRTSGGVSYEQYF
.,TRBD1,TRBV6-1,TRBJ2-7,TGTGCCAGCACCGGAGGGGGACAGGGGGCGGGGGAGCAGTACTTC,CASTGGGQGAGEQYF
.,TRBD1,TRBV2,TRBJ2-6,TGTGCCAGCAGGGTCCAGACAGGGCTTGGGGCCAACGTCCTGACTTTC,CASRVQTGLGANVLTF
.,TRBD1,TRBV7-2,TRBJ2-3,TGTGCCAGCAGCTCGGACAGGGTGGAGTATTTT,CASSSDRVEYF
.,.,TRBV11-2,TRBJ1-2,TGTGCCAGCAGCTTAGCGATCGGTTCGGGGGGCTACACCTTC,CASSLAIGSGGYTF
.,TRBD2,TRBV10-1,TRBJ2-3,TGCGCCAGCAGCAAGCGGGAGGGTACCACAGATACGCAGTATTTT,CASSKREGTTDTQYF
once,TRBD2,TRBV28,TRBJ2-3,TGTGCCAGCAGCCTAAGGGACTACCTAAGCACAGATACGCAGTATTTT,CASSLRDYLSTDTQYF
.,.,TRBV18,TRBJ2-3,TGTGCCAGCTCACCCCAGAGGGGCACAGATACGCAGTATTTT,CASSPQRGTDTQYF
.,.,TRBV6-1,TRBJ2-1,TGTGCCAGCAGGGCTATTACAGGGGGGGATGAGCAGTTCTTC,CASRAITGGDEQFF
.,TRBD1,TRBV30,TRBJ2-3,TGTGCCTGGAGCGCGGGACAGGGAGGCACAGATACGCAGTATTTT,CAWSAGQGGTDTQYF
.,.,TRBV18,TRBJ1-2,TGTGCCAGCTCACCGACCCGGGGGTCGGGCTACACCTTC,CASSPTRGSGYTF
few,.,TRBV6-5,TRBJ1-4,TGTGCCAGCAGTTACTCGGGCGCAACTAATGAAAAACTGTTTTTT,CASSYSGATNEKLFF
.,TRBD2,TRBV5-1,TRBJ2-4,TGCGCCAGCAGCCCAGCCAGTCGGGGGGGGATTGGAAACATTCAGTACTTC,CASSPASRGGIGNIQYF
once,.,TRBV6-5,TRBJ1-6,TGTGCCAGCAGTCTAGGGGCAGTTTCACCCCTCCACTTT,CASSLGAVSPLHF
.,TRBD1,TRBV19,TRBJ1-6,TGTGCCAGTAGTATTGGACAGGGGGTTGTCTCCCTCCACTTT,CASSIGQGVVSLHF
.,.,TRBV5-4,TRBJ2-7,TGTGCCAGCAGCCACGATCTACAGGGATCACGCGAGCAGTACTTC,CASSHDLQGSREQYF
.,TRBD2,TRBV2,TRBJ2-1,TGTGCCAGCAGTGAAGCGAGGACTAGCGGGACCTCCTCCTACAATGAGCAGTTCTTC,CASSEARTSGTSSYNEQFF
.,TRBD2,TRBV7-6,TRBJ2-5,TGTGCCAGCAGCTTAGTCCTAGCGGGGGCCCCCCAAGAGACCCAGTACTTC,CASSLVLAGAPQETQYF
.,TRBD2,TRBV5-1,TRBJ2-7,TGCGCCAGCAGCTTGCAGTCGGGGGCCGGGAGGGACGAGCAGTACTTC,CASSLQSGAGRDEQYF
.,.,TRBV29-1,TRBJ2-5,TGCAGCTTCGGCGGCTCATCACGAGAGACCCAGTACTTC,CSFGGSSRETQYF